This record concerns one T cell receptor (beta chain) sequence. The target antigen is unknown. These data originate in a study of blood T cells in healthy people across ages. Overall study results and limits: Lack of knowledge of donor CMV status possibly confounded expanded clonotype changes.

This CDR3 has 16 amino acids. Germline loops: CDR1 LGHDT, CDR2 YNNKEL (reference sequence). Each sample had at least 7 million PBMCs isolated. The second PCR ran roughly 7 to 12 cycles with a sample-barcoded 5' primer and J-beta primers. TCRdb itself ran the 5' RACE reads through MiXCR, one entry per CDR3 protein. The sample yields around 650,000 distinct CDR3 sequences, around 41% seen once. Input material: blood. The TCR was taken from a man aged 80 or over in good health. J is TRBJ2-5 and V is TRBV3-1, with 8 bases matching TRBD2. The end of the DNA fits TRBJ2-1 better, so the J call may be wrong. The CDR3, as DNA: TGTGCCAGCAGCCCCGCGGGGGGTGGGTTCCAAGAGACCCAGTTCTTC. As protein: CASSPAGGGFQETQFF.